This T cell receptor beta chain was sequenced for a study of Ad26.COV2.S vaccination and SARS-CoV-2 variants. General observations from the study: Ad26.COV2.S recipients had broader spike-specific TCRs (P = 0.0014). Estimates derived from TCR breadth and depth analyses may have underestimated total T cell responses.

Germline loops: CDR1 SGHTA, CDR2 FQGNSA. This CDR3 comprises 16 residues. With 2 bases removed from V and 7 bases from J, the gap between germline ends came to 20 bases. This clone showed up just once. Its target is not known. Treatment indicated: around 19 received Ad26.COV2.S at low or high dose, single or two shots; several received placebo; per-sample allocation not given. It was on day 63 after the first vaccine or placebo injection that samples were taken. It was an adult aged 18-55 years in Boston who was the donor. Wuhan-strain SARS-CoV-2 spike was expressed by the Ad26 vector that made up the vaccine. Repertoires were generated with immunoSEQ multiplex PCR, while TCRdb's copy carries only in-frame clones and drops some. The sample has more than 300,000 clones, approximately 86% seen once; the top ten hold around 11%.

This sequence joins TRBV7-2 and TRBJ1-2, with D perhaps matching TRBD1 (5 bases). This sample comprised peripheral blood, obtained in a trial of Ad26.COV2.S vaccine versus placebo. The TCR comes from a person aged 18-65 years who received the Ad26.COV2.S COVID-19 vaccine or a placebo. This CDR3 is CASSLILQGSFSGYTF. The CDR3 coding sequence is TGTGCCAGCAGCTTAATTCTCCAGGGATCTTTTTCTGGCTACACCTTC.